This record concerns one T cell receptor beta chain sequence. This clone was detected once. Its recognized antigen is unknown. Per-base qualities were not stored, and no clone one base away is much larger. This sample is part of a study of cytomegalovirus exposure and HLA in healthy donors (TCRdb year 2017). A note on the overall study: According to an earlier analysis of 550 to 750 of the donors, 200 million or so T cells yielded 90 million to 140 million unique TCR beta sequences and roughly 280 Gb of sequence data. Roughly 300 gigabases of sequencing data and around 90 million unique TCR sequences made up an early release that covered approximately 650 HLA-typed donors. The genetic ancestry cluster associated with self-reported Caucasian donors included over 65% of the 398 genotyped donors. The aim of the study was to test whether cataloging public T cell receptors could identify signatures of past pathogen exposure. The study used immunosequencing to profile the T cell repertoires of approximately 650 subjects and linked those repertoires to cytomegalovirus serostatus. Besides the first cohort of approximately 710 subjects, a separate validation cohort made up of over a hundred different subjects was used. To predict cytomegalovirus infection status, the study combined high-throughput TCR immunosequencing, statistical association of individual TCRs with disease status, and machine learning. A later analysis re-examined previously published TCR beta repertoires from over 500 donors and added high-resolution HLA genotyping to investigate patterns of TCR occurrence. The later analysis used no new phenotypic data to find candidate immune exposures, relying instead on TCR beta sequences and their occurrence across donors. An earlier analysis of some 600 of the donors applied high-throughput TCR beta sequencing to assess whether each TCR beta V gene segment acted as functional or pseudogenic. Alongside the repertoire data, information on donor age, sex, ethnicity and CMV serostatus was compiled. A later genetic analysis took genome-wide SNP genotypes for about 65% of the roughly 670 donors and used that subset as a discovery cohort. Every discovery cohort repertoire had been produced on one sequencing platform. Both class I and class II loci were covered by HLA typing, at four-digit resolution. The number of typed donors differed by locus: about 629-630 for A, B, C, DRB1 and DQB1; 522 for DQA1; fewer than 610 for DPA1; and roughly 450 for DPB1. A handful of DR-DQ haplotypes were handled as single units for association and clustering because linkage in the cohort was strong. Among about 360 genotyped donors of the cohort, an average of approximately 240,000 unique TCR beta nucleotide sequences were sequenced per donor, roughly 20% of them non-productive. Overall study results and their limits: Specific HLA alleles were associated with 15,000 to 20,000 TCR beta sequences at a false discovery rate of 0.05 in a later analysis. The presence/absence analyses assumed that sequencing depth was roughly uniform across donors, and that assumption may not be true. In a later analysis, TCR association rates were found to vary across HLA loci, with the most associated TCRs seen for DRB1 alleles and the fewest for HLA-C alleles. When HLA alleles, especially DR and DQ, strongly co-occurred, TCR associations were difficult to assign to individual alleles. In vitro tests confirmed that three of the cytomegalovirus-associated TCR beta chains recognize cytomegalovirus antigens. Broadly in line with IMGT annotations, most TCR beta V segments showed up in productive rearrangements about 87% or about 30% of the time in an earlier analysis of 450 to 750 of the donors. A further reported finding was that TCR beta sequences accurately predicted the HLA-A and HLA-B alleles for most subjects in the first cohort. Across donors, most TCR sequences were observed very rarely, whereas some public TCRs were present in many individuals. A total of 150 or so TCR beta chains were listed by the study as associated with cytomegalovirus. A later genetic analysis associated a missense DCLRE1C variant with V-gene and J-gene trimming of TCR beta chains, and an independent cohort replicated the association. Only TCR beta chains were sequenced in this cohort, and the absence of alpha or paired-chain data limited detectable features. A later analysis found that HLA-associated TCR beta chains were more clonally expanded and had lower generation probabilities than equally common non-associated chains. A later analysis found that most CMV-associated TCR beta chains appeared HLA-restricted, with HLA associations seemingly driven largely by CMV exposure. A cluster of highly shared sequence variants was judged likely to represent a technical artifact of the sequencing pipeline. The only immune exposure information available for the cohort was CMV serostatus. The earlier analysis of 587 of the donors excluded roughly 16 rarely observed V segments, including chromosome 9 orphons, because counts were too low. Because HLA typing was unavailable for some donors at each locus, only the typed subset was used in association tests. The 87-base-pair reads could not distinguish some IMGT-functional V segments, including TRBV6-2 and TRBV6-3, so those segments were excluded. A later genetic analysis reported fewer N-insertions in productive TCRs among donors in an Asian-associated ancestry cluster than the approximately 700-donor mean. In a later analysis, several top co-occurrence clusters were reported to appear linked to parvovirus B19, influenza, CMV and Epstein-Barr virus. It was suggested by the authors that the approach could potentially be generalized to other disease states and immunological phenotypes. Cytomegalovirus status was reported to be diagnosed by the classifier with high specificity and sensitivity in both the original and validation cohorts. Linkage disequilibrium might explain the correlated functional status among segregating V segments, but an unknown experimental factor could not be excluded.

The CDR3 runs 15 amino acids, cysteine and phenylalanine included. The kept DNA is CDR3 alone, 45 bases in frame from the first base. The germline V gene provides CDR1 SGHTA and CDR2 FQGNSA. For this chain, trimming is 2 bases at the V end and 2 bases at the J end, and the number of junction bases without a gene match is 5. Library preparation employed the immunoSEQ multiplex PCR assay. The multiplex PCR relied on a mix of 60 forward primers for TCR Vbeta segments and 13 reverse primers for TCR Jbeta segments. A multiplex PCR assay on genomic DNA amplified the CDR3 region of rearranged TCR beta genes. The amplified TCR beta libraries were sequenced on the Illumina HiSeq System as 87-base-pair reads. Per the authors' processing: In a later analysis, some 80 million unique TCR beta chains were counted across the 500 to 850 repertoires, and around 10 million of these chains were shared by at least two donors. A nearest-neighbor algorithm error-corrected the raw reads and collapsed the reads into unique sequences, merging closely related sequences to remove PCR and sequencing errors. To assign V, D and J gene segments, CDR3 sequences were aligned to IMGT reference sequences. For a sequence to be retained, a match of at least six nucleotides was required to both a V gene segment and a J gene segment. Rearrangements were classified as productive when the CDR3 lacked stop codons and remained in frame with V and J, and all other rearrangements were classified as non-productive. CDR3 was defined according to IMGT convention as the region running from the second conserved V-encoded cysteine to the conserved J-encoded phenylalanine. The earlier analysis of about 610 of the donors excluded sequences that lacked an unambiguous match to a single V gene segment. An earlier analysis of under 750 of the donors called V segments functional above 56.7% productive rearrangements and segregating when the between-donor standard deviation exceeded 5%. A statistical classification framework was built to diagnose cytomegalovirus status from the catalog of TCR beta chain sequences. A later analysis assigned V and J genes by comparing TCR nucleotide sequences with IMGT/GENE-DB human TR gene sequences. Using the TCRdist pipeline, a later analysis assigned CDR3 sequences along with most-parsimonious VDJ recombination scenarios. In a later analysis, every TCR beta chain was defined by the combination of its CDR3 amino acid sequence and its V-gene family, and reads without a unique V-gene family were dropped. To address suspected cross-contamination and a sequencing artifact, a later analysis removed a few hundred highly shared, low-generation-probability nucleotide sequences. In a later analysis, a clonal expansion index was calculated for each public chain from normalized within-repertoire ranks of inferred template counts. In a later analysis, generation probabilities were computed with a VDJ recombination model fitted to out-of-frame rearrangements, and the resulting probabilities were checked against IGoR. Hypergeometric tests were used in a later analysis to score TCR-TCR, TCR-HLA and TCR-CMV co-occurrence, with a repertoire-size bias correction applied to the TCR pairs. False discovery rates were estimated in a later analysis by permuting HLA or CMV assignments 20 times. In a later analysis, co-occurring TCRs were grouped using DBSCAN, and TCRdist sequence similarity was added for clustering within HLA-allele-positive subsets. Repertoires with fewer than 30,000 or more than 120,000 public chains were left out of co-occurrence clustering, as were five repertoires with anomalous nucleotide sharing. As stored in TCRdb, this immuneACCESS dataset retains in-frame rearrangements with V and J assigned. A fraction of the clones does not appear; measured against another copy, unresolved V genes explain less than half of the discrepancy, and the remainder lacks a known reason. The DNA was the basis for D and trimming; V, J and clone size are from that table. This sample is represented by 150,000 to 200,000 clones; more than 70% of them were singletons. In total, the top ten clones hold around 1% of the sample.

The cohort was made up of several hundred healthy bone marrow donors. All cohort members were sampled while nominally healthy, although unrecorded immune exposures were likely present. The donor tested CMV seronegative, placing the donor among the 350 or so seronegative members of the cohort. Every donor gave a peripheral blood sample, and the peripheral blood mononuclear cells from that sample were used for TCR beta sequencing. Genomic DNA was extracted from the blood cell samples with the Qiagen DNeasy Blood Extraction Kit. The rearranged chain carries TRBV7-2 and TRBJ1-1, with 7 bases matching TRBD1. This receptor was identified in a middle-aged woman in good health and CMV-seronegative. The specimen sequenced was PBMCs. The CDR3 reads as follows: CASSLPRGGNTEAFF. The DNA sequence follows: TGTGCCAGCAGCTTACCGAGAGGGGGCAACACTGAAGCTTTCTTT.